These T cell receptor beta chains were read from a single sample in a study of T-cell memory formation after mild COVID-19. A single record per CDR3 protein comes from TCRdb applying MiXCR to the 5' RACE reads. Among hundreds of thousands of distinct CDR3 sequences listed, approximately 22% were seen once. Sequenced sample: PBMCs or a T cell subset sorted from them (not recorded which). These receptors were collected from a man aged 18-30 years who had mild COVID-19 (a few samples of this study predate the infection). Cell type and time point are not known. The CDR3 runs from the conserved cysteine through the conserved F or W. Fields, in order: J gene, D gene, clone size, V gene, CDR3 protein, CDR3 DNA. The D gene is left open where the match is weak. Size tells how often a clone was seen (once, few, many) or the class of an expanded clone, and some rows leave it out.

TRBJ2-5 TRBD2 few TRBV7-2 CASSFQRGGGETQYF TGTGCCAGCAGCTTCCAGCGGGGGGGCGGGGAGACCCAGTACTTC
TRBJ2-3 TRBD2 few TRBV27 CASSLEGRSGGADTQYF TGTGCCAGCAGTTTAGAGGGGCGTAGCGGGGGGGCAGATACGCAGTATTTT
TRBJ2-5 . few TRBV18 CASSAASQETQYF TGTGCCAGCTCAGCGGCGAGCCAAGAGACCCAGTACTTC
TRBJ1-2 TRBD1 . TRBV4-1 CASSQVGRGVNHGYTF TGCGCCAGCAGCCAAGTCGGCAGGGGGGTCAACCATGGCTACACCTTC
TRBJ2-1 TRBD1 . TRBV7-3 CASSPTGQGGNEQFF TGTGCCAGCAGCCCTACGGGACAGGGTGGTAATGAGCAGTTCTTC
TRBJ2-2 . few TRBV19 CASGGSGELFF TGTGCCAGCGGGGGCTCCGGGGAGCTGTTTTTT
TRBJ2-5 TRBD2 once TRBV20-1 CSARDPQRGQETQYF TGCAGTGCTAGAGATCCCCAGCGGGGACAAGAGACCCAGTACTTC
TRBJ2-2 . few TRBV7-8 CASSFWGIDTGELFF TGTGCCAGCAGCTTCTGGGGGATAGACACCGGGGAGCTGTTTTTT
TRBJ1-1 . few TRBV4-2 CASSRLTGAAEAFF TGTGCCAGCAGCCGACTAACAGGTGCGGCTGAAGCTTTCTTT
TRBJ1-2 TRBD1 few TRBV6-5 CASWTGDYGYTF TGTGCCAGCTGGACAGGTGACTATGGCTACACCTTC
TRBJ2-1 . few TRBV3-1 CASSLLGGLEFF TGTGCCAGCAGCCTCCTTGGAGGGCTAGAATTCTTC
TRBJ2-3 . few TRBV5-1 CASSLRLDTGPRGTQYF TGCGCCAGCAGCCTTCGATTGGACACGGGACCTCGTGGCACGCAGTATTTT
TRBJ2-7 TRBD2 . TRBV4-3 CASSQSGESGQYF TGCGCCAGCAGCCAAAGCGGGGAGTCTGGGCAGTACTTC
TRBJ1-1 . . TRBV7-2 CASSWTQGRYTEAFF TGTGCCAGCAGCTGGACCCAGGGTCGATACACTGAAGCTTTCTTT
TRBJ2-3 TRBD1 many TRBV27 CASSFGQGWAGGTDTQYF TGTGCCAGCAGTTTCGGACAGGGTTGGGCGGGCGGCACAGATACGCAGTATTTT
TRBJ2-3 TRBD2 few TRBV6-5 CASSRRTSGGTYTQYF TGTGCCAGCAGCCGACGGACTAGCGGGGGAACATATACGCAGTATTTT
TRBJ2-1 . few TRBV7-2 CASSTDWHPYNEQFF TGTGCCAGCAGCACCGACTGGCACCCCTACAATGAGCAGTTCTTC
TRBJ1-2 . . TRBV6-5 CASSYSIAGRSYGYTF TGTGCCAGCAGTTACTCGATAGCAGGGAGGTCCTATGGCTACACCTTC
TRBJ2-1 TRBD1 many TRBV7-6 CASSLRQGAYEQFF TGTGCCAGCAGCTTAAGACAGGGGGCCTATGAGCAGTTCTTC
TRBJ2-3 TRBD1 . TRBV4-3 CASSLGLKKGGADTQYF TGCGCCAGCAGCCTCGGATTGAAAAAAGGGGGCGCAGATACGCAGTATTTT
TRBJ1-5 . few TRBV29-1 CSVSVDSSNQPQHF TGCAGCGTTTCGGTGGACAGTAGCAATCAGCCCCAGCATTTT
TRBJ1-1 . few TRBV20-1 CSARGSAGAGWDFF TGCAGTGCTAGAGGAAGTGCGGGGGCGGGGTGGGATTTCTTT
TRBJ2-3 . few TRBV21-1 CASSKAQEGGTDTQYF TGTGCCAGCAGCAAAGCGCAGGAAGGAGGCACAGATACGCAGTATTTT
TRBJ2-5 . many TRBV5-1 CASSLEETQYF TGCGCCAGCAGCTTGGAAGAGACCCAGTACTTC
TRBJ2-3 TRBD2 . TRBV5-1 CASSATSGVPDTQYF TGCGCCAGCAGCGCCACTAGCGGGGTTCCAGATACGCAGTATTTT
TRBJ2-3 . . TRBV20-1 CSAESDTRNTDTQYF TGCAGTGCGGAATCGGACACACGGAACACAGATACGCAGTATTTT
TRBJ2-5 TRBD2 . TRBV7-2 CASSSNGGGVGTQYF TGTGCCAGCAGCTCGAATGGCGGGGGGGTCGGGACCCAGTACTTC
TRBJ2-3 . few TRBV4-3 CASSQDAGGSTDTQYF TGCGCCAGCAGCCAAGACGCCGGCGGATCCACAGATACGCAGTATTTT
TRBJ2-3 TRBD1 . TRBV5-1 CASSLVQGAGDTQYF TGCGCAAGCAGCTTAGTACAGGGGGCCGGCGATACGCAGTATTTT
TRBJ2-1 TRBD2 few TRBV5-1 CASSRTSGVDNEQFF TGCGCCAGCAGCAGAACTAGCGGGGTCGACAATGAGCAGTTCTTC
TRBJ1-1 TRBD1 few TRBV5-1 CASSFGTDTEAFF TGCGCCAGCAGCTTCGGGACAGACACTGAAGCTTTCTTT
TRBJ1-1 . many TRBV7-9 CASSFGTEAFF TGTGCCAGCAGCTTTGGCACTGAAGCTTTCTTT
TRBJ1-2 . . TRBV12-3/TRBV12-4 CASAESSLYGYTF TGTGCCAGCGCGGAATCGTCTCTCTATGGCTACACCTTC
TRBJ2-7 . . TRBV6-5 CASRDLKSYEQYF TGTGCCAGCAGGGACTTAAAGTCCTACGAGCAGTACTTC
TRBJ1-4 . few TRBV12-3/TRBV12-4 CASVGGDSEKLFF TGTGCCAGCGTGGGGGGCGACAGTGAAAAACTGTTTTTT
TRBJ2-7 . few TRBV5-1 CASSFDQGGGYEQYF TGCGCCAGCAGCTTCGATCAGGGGGGAGGCTACGAGCAGTACTTC
TRBJ1-2 . few TRBV6-1 CASSALRGNGYGYTF TGTGCCAGCAGTGCTCTCCGGGGGAACGGCTATGGCTACACCTTC
TRBJ2-3 . . TRBV6-4 CASSDNGGATDTQYF TGTGCCAGCAGTGACAACGGGGGCGCCACAGATACGCAGTATTTT
TRBJ2-1 TRBD1 few TRBV4-1 CASSPPGTGDGEQFF TGCGCCAGCAGCCCCCCTGGGACAGGGGACGGTGAGCAGTTCTTC
TRBJ1-3 . . TRBV15 CATSRERGEFSGNTIYF TGTGCCACCAGCAGAGAGAGAGGTGAATTCTCTGGAAACACCATATATTTT